This TCR beta chain was recovered during a study of blood T cell repertoires in COVID-19. Study background: Sites across the United States, Italy and Spain contributed samples from acute and convalescent COVID-19. PBMCs, B-cell-depleted T cells, or T cells provided the cDNA or gDNA that made up the material.

Measured with immunoSEQ multiplex PCR; TCRdb has only the in-frame clones, and not every one. This sample has approximately 470,000 clones, with 70% to 90% found just once. Germline-derived CDR1 and CDR2 are SQVTM and ANQGSEA. V lost 7 bases and J lost 4, with 19 bases in between. CDR3 length equals 14 residues. This TCR derives from a human donor in a cohort sampled during active COVID-19. V is TRBV29-1 and J is TRBJ1-1, with D hard to call. The sample was peripheral blood. Written as DNA, the CDR3 is TGCAGCGCCCAACCTGGCGGGATAGGCACTGAAGCTTTCTTT. It encodes CSAQPGGIGTEAFF.